These 9 T cell receptor beta chains originate from one sample sequenced in a study of OX40 agonist ivuxolimab in advanced cancers. The repertoire was sequenced with immunoSEQ multiplex PCR; TCRdb's copy has only in-frame clones and lacks some. Of 55,000 to 65,000 clones listed, about 86% are singletons. The sample consisted of CD4+ or CD8+ T cells sorted from blood, taken in a trial of the OX40 agonist ivuxolimab. Receptors were obtained from an adult with an advanced solid tumor such as melanoma, head and neck, liver or kidney cancer.

The V gene is TRBV18, the J gene TRBJ1-1; maybe TRBD1 (5 bases). Germline V lookup: CDR1 KGHSH, CDR2 LQKENI. Between the trimmed V and J ends, which lost 5 bases and 3 bases, there was a span of 13 bases. CDR3 length: 14 amino acids. The CDR3 region has the DNA TGTGCCAGCTCAAACAATCAGGGTGACACTGAAGCTTTCTTT. This sequence encodes CASSNNQGDTEAFF.

This sequence joins TRBV9 and TRBJ1-2; 8 bases agree with TRBD1. Germline CDR1 SGDLS, CDR2 YYNGEE. V shed 3 bases and J 2 bases; nucleotides not matched to a gene: 6. CDR3 length: 15 amino acids. The CDR3: CASSAGQGSNYGYTF. In DNA, the CDR3 is TGTGCCAGCAGCGCTGGACAGGGCTCGAACTATGGCTACACCTTC.

The J gene is TRBJ1-6, the V gene TRBV5-6; D gene ambiguous. Germline CDR1 reads SGHDT; CDR2 reads YYEEEE. V shed 1 base and J shed 10 bases, with 6 bases lying between them. The CDR3 loop spans 12 amino acids. The CDR3 loop is CASSLRESPLHF. The CDR3 region has the DNA TGTGCCAGCAGCTTGAGGGAATCACCCCTCCACTTT.

The chain has TRBV15 and TRBJ1-5, with D unresolved. The V end was cut by 0 bases, the J end by 1 base, with 7 bases between. The CDR3 runs 15 residues. Germline values: CDR1 LNHNV, CDR2 YYDKDF (reference sequence). Here the CDR3 DNA reads TGTGCCACCAGCAGAGATTGGGGAAGCAATCAGCCCCAGCATTTT. This gives the protein CATSRDWGSNQPQHF.

The CDR3 DNA reads TGTGCCAGCAGCTTTGCAGGGGGCACCGGGGAGCTGTTTTTT. Its protein is CASSFAGGTGELFF. V usage is TRBV5-4 and J usage is TRBJ2-2, with 7 positions matching TRBD1. The CDR3 sequence is 14 residues long. CDR1 and CDR2 (germline): SGHNT, YYREEE (reference sequence). J gave up 4 bases and V 2 bases, and 2 bases lay outside the gene matches.

The chain has TRBV28 and TRBJ2-2, with D maybe TRBD2 (5 bases). The CDR3 has 14 residues. Trimming took off 4 bases at V and 6 bases at J, with 12 bases between the two ends. Per the germline V gene, CDR1 is MDHEN and CDR2 is SYDVKM. For the CDR3, the DNA is TGTGCCAGCAGTTCTGGCGAGAGGGCCGGGGAGCTGTTTTTT. As protein: CASSSGERAGELFF.

The chain recombines TRBV14 with TRBJ1-6; D is undetermined. V dropped 4 bases and J dropped 14 bases, with 15 bases sitting between them. Germline V CDR1 and CDR2: SGHDN, FVKESK. The CDR3 totals 13 residues. CDR3 nucleotide sequence: TGTGCCAGCAGCCCGCGGGAGAGGGTGACCCTCCACTTT. It encodes CASSPRERVTLHF.

The rearrangement joins TRBV5-4 to TRBJ1-1, with 7 bases lining up with TRBD1. Trimming cost V 4 bases and J 4 bases; bases outside gene matches: 10. Germline V lookup: CDR1 SGHNT, CDR2 YYREEE (reference sequence). The CDR3 contains 15 residues. CDR3 region: CASSARQGGGTEAFF. CDR3 coding DNA: TGTGCCAGCAGCGCCCGACAGGGCGGCGGCACTGAAGCTTTCTTT.

J is TRBJ2-2 and V is TRBV9, with TRBD2 matching 7 bases. The J segment lost 7 bases and the V segment lost 3 bases, leaving 12 bases of the junction unmatched. The CDR3 has 16 residues. Germline assignment: CDR1 SGDLS and CDR2 YYNGEE. The chain's CDR3 is CASSAEPGGLGGELFF. CDR3 nucleotides: TGTGCCAGCAGCGCCGAACCGGGGGGACTGGGCGGGGAGCTGTTTTTT.